Shown below are 15 T cell receptor beta chains from a single sample sequenced in a study of shared clonotypes between healthy human individuals. The method was immunoSEQ multiplex PCR; TCRdb's version includes in-frame clones alone and lacks a portion of them. The data hold 550,000 to 850,000 clones, with about two thirds observed a single time. The sequenced sample consisted of memory CD4+ T cells sorted from blood. Regarding subset: CD45RA-negative fraction. The receptors were gathered from a woman aged 30 to 39 in good health.

J is TRBJ2-1 and V is TRBV6-5; 8 bases line up with TRBD1. The CDR3 length is 13 residues. Germline V gives CDR1 MNHEY, CDR2 SVGAGI. V trimming: 2 bases; J trimming: 8 bases; junction bases outside the gene matches: 2. The CDR3 region has the DNA TGTGCCAGCAGTTACAACAGGGGGGATGAGCAGTTCTTC. This sequence encodes CASSYNRGDEQFF.

J is TRBJ2-3 and V is TRBV5-8; 10 nucleotides line up with TRBD2. With V trimmed by 0 bases and J by 6 bases, 10 bases remained unmatched. The CDR3 is 17 amino acids. Germline V gives CDR1 SGHTS, CDR2 YDEGEE. The CDR3 loop is CASSLAVLAGNVDTQYF. CDR3 nucleotides: TGTGCCAGCAGCTTGGCCGTACTAGCGGGGAATGTTGATACGCAGTATTTT.

CDR3 sequence reads: CASSSGTAPGQGTF. CDR3 DNA: TGTGCCAGCAGCAGTGGGACAGCTCCGGGCCAGGGGACCTTC. The chain joins TRBV5-4 to TRBJ1-2, with TRBD1 identical over 7 bases. Losses at the gene ends were 4 bases for V and 14 bases for J; bases not matched to a gene: 17. The CDR3 covers 14 residues. Germline values: CDR1 SGHNT, CDR2 YYREEE (reference sequence).

The chain joins TRBV28 to TRBJ2-1; 7 bases align to TRBD2. CDR3 length equals 15 residues. The ends lost 6 bases at V and 8 bases at J; junction bases unmatched: 13. CDR1 and CDR2 (germline): MDHEN, SYDVKM. CDR3 in DNA: TGTGCCAGCAGCCTGCCCCAGGGCCGGGGGGATGAGCAGTTCTTC. Amino acid sequence: CASSLPQGRGDEQFF.

This chain uses TRBV25-1 with TRBJ2-3; 8 bases agree with TRBD2. From germline, CDR1 is MGHDK and CDR2 SYGVNS. This CDR3 spans 15 amino acids. The V segment lost 6 bases and the J segment 3 bases; nucleotides outside the gene matches: 8. As DNA, the CDR3 is TGTGCCAGCAGGAGGCGGGGGGCTGAGACAGATACGCAGTATTTT. It encodes CASRRRGAETDTQYF.

V and J are TRBV25-1 and TRBJ2-2; no definite D call. Germline V gene lookup returns CDR1 MGHDK and CDR2 SYGVNS. The CDR3 is 16 residues long. V lost 1 base and J 4 bases, leaving 13 bases between the germline ends. CDR3 protein: CASSESRQFVTGELFF. The CDR3 DNA follows: TGTGCCAGCAGTGAATCGAGGCAATTCGTCACCGGGGAGCTGTTTTTT.

This chain uses TRBV27 with TRBJ1-3, with D possibly matching TRBD1 (5 bases). This CDR3 comprises 15 residues. The V and J ends lost 3 bases and 2 bases respectively, with 11 bases between them. Germline V gives CDR1 MNHEY, CDR2 SMNVEV (reference sequence). The CDR3 DNA reads as TGTGCCAGCAGTTTTAAGGGGTTGGCTGGAAACACCATATATTTT. Translated: CASSFKGLAGNTIYF.

A word on this clone: One end of the junction varies from germline; a read error may be responsible. The J gene is TRBJ2-1, the V gene TRBV7-2; 15 nucleotides align to TRBD2. CDR1 is SGHTA and CDR2 is FQGNSA in the germline V gene. The CDR3 is 14 residues long. Here the CDR3 DNA reads TGTGCCAGCAGCCGGACTAGCGGGAGGGCCTTGGGAGTCTTC. This gives the protein CASSRTSGRALGVF.

J is TRBJ1-1 and V is TRBV5-1; a weak D match, TRBD1 (5 bases). V lost 4 bases and J lost 2, with 15 bases in between. This CDR3 has 15 residues. The germline gives CDR1 SGHRS, CDR2 YFSETQ. The CDR3: CASSPRRQGNTEAFF. CDR3 nucleotide sequence: TGCGCCAGCAGCCCCCGGAGGCAGGGCAACACTGAAGCTTTCTTT.

V gene TRBV21-1 combines with J gene TRBJ1-1. TRBV21-1 is classified as a pseudogene. The CDR3 totals 15 residues. The CDR3, as DNA: TGTGCCAGCAGCGGGGAGGGGCAAACCGGAACTGAAGCTTTCTTT. It is translated as CASSGEGQTGTEAFF.

This clone was seen more than once but under ten times. This chain uses TRBV7-9 with TRBJ2-1; possibly TRBD2 for D (6 bases). The CDR3 covers 15 residues. Germline loops: CDR1 SEHNR, CDR2 FQNEAQ (reference sequence). Trimming stripped 3 bases from V and 5 bases from J, with 14 bases between. CDR3 DNA sequence: TGTGCCAGCAGCTTCCGGACGAGCGGGCACAATGAGCAGTTCTTC. Protein: CASSFRTSGHNEQFF. The variable domain in full, with the rest retrieved from reference TRBV7-9 and TRBJ2-1, is DTGVSQNPRHKITKRGQNVTFRCDPISEHNRLYWYRQTLGQGPEFLTYFQNEAQLEKSRLLSDRFSAERPKGSFSTLEIQRTEQGDSAMYLCASSFRTSGHNEQFFGPGTRLTVL.

The chain recombines TRBV2 with TRBJ2-7, with 8 bases aligning to TRBD1. The ends lost 6 bases at V and 2 bases at J; junction bases unmatched: 12. The CDR3 has 16 amino acids. Germline lookup yields CDR1 SNHLY and CDR2 FYNNEI. The CDR3 nucleotides are TGTGCCAGCAGCCGCCTTCTCCAGGGGGCAACCTACGAGCAGTACTTC. Translating gives CASSRLLQGATYEQYF.

Remarks on this clone: This sequence may be a read error, since a much larger clone differs from it by one base. Different DNA sequences within this sample yield the same CDR3. This chain joins TRBV6-5 and TRBJ2-7; 10 bases fit TRBD2. With V trimmed by 0 bases and J by 4 bases, 3 bases remained unmatched. The length of the CDR3 is 15 residues. Germline CDR1 reads MNHEY; CDR2 reads SVGAGI. The CDR3 region is CASSYSGLAEYEQYF. The DNA for the CDR3 is TGTGCCAGCAGTTACTCTGGACTAGCGGAATACGAGCAGTACTTC.

CDR3 residues: CASSLQEYGYTF. DNA of the CDR3: TGTGCCAGCAGTTTACAGGAGTATGGCTACACCTTC. The chain couples TRBV28 to TRBJ1-2; D is unclear. Germline-derived CDR1 and CDR2 are MDHEN and SYDVKM. The CDR3 has 12 amino acids. The V end was cut by 2 bases, the J end by 5 bases, with 6 bases between.

The J gene is TRBJ2-5, the V gene TRBV28; 8 positions match TRBD2. Germline CDR1 MDHEN, CDR2 SYDVKM. The V segment lost 4 bases and the J segment 5 bases; nucleotides outside the gene matches: 9. The CDR3 runs 15 residues. The chain's CDR3 is CASSSPPGLGETQYF. The CDR3 DNA is TGTGCCAGCAGTTCGCCCCCGGGACTAGGGGAGACCCAGTACTTC.